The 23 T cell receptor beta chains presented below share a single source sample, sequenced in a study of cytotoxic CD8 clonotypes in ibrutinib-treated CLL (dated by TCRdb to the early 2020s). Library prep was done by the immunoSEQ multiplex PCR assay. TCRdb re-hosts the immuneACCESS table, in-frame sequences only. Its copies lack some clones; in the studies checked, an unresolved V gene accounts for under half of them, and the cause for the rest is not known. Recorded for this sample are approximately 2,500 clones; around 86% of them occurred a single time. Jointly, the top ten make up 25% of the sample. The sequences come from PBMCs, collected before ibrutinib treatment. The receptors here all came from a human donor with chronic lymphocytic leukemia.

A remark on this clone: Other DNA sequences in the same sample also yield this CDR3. The CDR3 spells CASSPGGGIETQYF. The CDR3 nucleotides are TGTGCCAGCAGTCCGGGGGGGGGCATAGAGACCCAGTACTTC. The chain carries TRBV27 and TRBJ2-5; 8 positions match TRBD2. Germline V gene sequence: CDR1 MNHEY, CDR2 SMNVEV (reference sequence). The V segment lost 5 bases and the J segment 4 bases; nucleotides outside the gene matches: 6. CDR3 length: 14 amino acids.

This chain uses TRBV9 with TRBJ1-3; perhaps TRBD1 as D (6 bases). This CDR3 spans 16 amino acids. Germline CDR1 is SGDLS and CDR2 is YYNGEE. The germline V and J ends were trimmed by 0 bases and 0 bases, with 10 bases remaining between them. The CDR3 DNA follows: TGTGCCAGCAGCGTAGGACAGGCGACCTCTGGAAACACCATATATTTT. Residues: CASSVGQATSGNTIYF.

The CDR3 sequence is CASSPRGTGANEQFF. The CDR3 DNA follows: TGTGCCAGCAGCCCCCGGGGGACAGGGGCAAATGAGCAGTTCTTC. This sequence joins TRBV4-2 and TRBJ2-1; 10 bases align to TRBD1. The CDR3 has 15 amino acids. Unmatched junction bases numbered 7, after V lost 4 bases and J lost 7 bases. CDR1 is LGHNA and CDR2 is YNFKEQ in the germline V gene.

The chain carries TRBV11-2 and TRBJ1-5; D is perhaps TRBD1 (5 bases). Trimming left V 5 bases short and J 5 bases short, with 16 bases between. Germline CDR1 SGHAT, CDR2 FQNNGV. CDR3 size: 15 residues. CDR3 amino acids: CASSPEGRAHQPQHF. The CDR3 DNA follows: TGTGCCAGCAGCCCCGAGGGCAGGGCGCATCAGCCCCAGCATTTT.

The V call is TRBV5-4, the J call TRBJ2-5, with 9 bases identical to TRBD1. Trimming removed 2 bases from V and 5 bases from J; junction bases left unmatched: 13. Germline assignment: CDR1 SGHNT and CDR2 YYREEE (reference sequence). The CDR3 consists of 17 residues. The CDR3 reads CASSFREPNRGRETQYF. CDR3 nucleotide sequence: TGTGCCAGCAGCTTTCGGGAACCAAACAGGGGGCGGGAGACCCAGTACTTC.

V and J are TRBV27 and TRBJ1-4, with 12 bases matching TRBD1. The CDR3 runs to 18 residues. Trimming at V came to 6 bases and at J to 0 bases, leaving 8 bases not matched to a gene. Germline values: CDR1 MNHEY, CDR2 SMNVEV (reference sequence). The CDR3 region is CASRRGTGGQATNEKLFF. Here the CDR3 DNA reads TGTGCCAGCAGGAGGGGGACAGGGGGCCAGGCAACTAATGAAAAACTGTTTTTT.

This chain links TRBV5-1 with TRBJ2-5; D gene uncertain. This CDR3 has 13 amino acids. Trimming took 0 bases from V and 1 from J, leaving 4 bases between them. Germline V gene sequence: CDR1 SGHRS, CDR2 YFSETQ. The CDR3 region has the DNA TGCGCCAGCAGCTTGGCTCCCCAAGAGACCCAGTACTTC. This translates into CASSLAPQETQYF.

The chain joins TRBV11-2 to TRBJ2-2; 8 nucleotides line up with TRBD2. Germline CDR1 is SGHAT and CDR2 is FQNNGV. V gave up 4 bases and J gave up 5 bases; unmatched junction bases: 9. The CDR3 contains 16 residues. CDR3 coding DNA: TGTGCCAGCAGCTCCTCAAGCGGGGGCGGGACCGGGGAGCTGTTTTTT. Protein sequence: CASSSSSGGGTGELFF. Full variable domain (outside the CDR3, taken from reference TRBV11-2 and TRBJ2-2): EAGVAQSPRYKIIEKRQSVAFWCNPISGHATLYWYQQILGQGPKLLIQFQNNGVVDDSQLPKDRFSAERLKGVDSTLKIQPAKLEDSAVYLCASSSSSGGGTGELFFGEGSRLTVL.

CDR3 nucleotide sequence: TGCGCCAGCAGCTTGGGCCAGCCTACTGAAGCTTTCTTT. Translating it yields CASSLGQPTEAFF. The J gene is TRBJ1-1, the V gene TRBV5-1; D call uncertain. Looked up from germline, CDR1 is SGHRS and CDR2 is YFSETQ. The V end was cut by 0 bases, the J end by 5 bases, with 8 bases between. The CDR3 totals 13 residues.

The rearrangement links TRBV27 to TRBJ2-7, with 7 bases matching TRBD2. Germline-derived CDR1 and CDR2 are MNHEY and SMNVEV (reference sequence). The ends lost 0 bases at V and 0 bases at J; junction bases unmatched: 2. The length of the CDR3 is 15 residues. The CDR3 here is CASSLSAGVSYEQYF. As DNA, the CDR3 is TGTGCCAGCAGTTTATCGGCGGGGGTCTCCTACGAGCAGTACTTC.

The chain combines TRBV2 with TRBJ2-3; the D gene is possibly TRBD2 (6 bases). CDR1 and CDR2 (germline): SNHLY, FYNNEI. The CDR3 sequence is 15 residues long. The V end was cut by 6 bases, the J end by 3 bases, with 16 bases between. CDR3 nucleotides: TGTGCCAGCAGCGAGACTAGGACGAAAACAGATACGCAGTATTTT. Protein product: CASSETRTKTDTQYF.

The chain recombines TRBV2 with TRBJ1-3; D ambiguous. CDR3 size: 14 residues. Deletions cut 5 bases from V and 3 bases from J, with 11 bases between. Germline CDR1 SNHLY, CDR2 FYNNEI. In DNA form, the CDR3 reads TGTGCCAGCAGTACCATGGCCTTTGGAAACACCATATATTTT. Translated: CASSTMAFGNTIYF.

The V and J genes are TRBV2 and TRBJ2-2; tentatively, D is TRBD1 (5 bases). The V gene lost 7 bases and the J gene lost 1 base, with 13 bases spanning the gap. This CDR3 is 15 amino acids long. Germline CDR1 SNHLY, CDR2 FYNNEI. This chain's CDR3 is CASTERTRNTGELFF. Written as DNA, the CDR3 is TGTGCCAGCACCGAACGGACAAGGAACACCGGGGAGCTGTTTTTT. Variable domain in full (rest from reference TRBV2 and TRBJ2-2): EPEVTQTPSHQVTQMGQEVILRCVPISNHLYFYWYRQILGQKVEFLVSFYNNEISEKSEIFDDQFSVERPDGSNFTLKIRSTKLEDSAMYFCASTERTRNTGELFFGEGSRLTVL.

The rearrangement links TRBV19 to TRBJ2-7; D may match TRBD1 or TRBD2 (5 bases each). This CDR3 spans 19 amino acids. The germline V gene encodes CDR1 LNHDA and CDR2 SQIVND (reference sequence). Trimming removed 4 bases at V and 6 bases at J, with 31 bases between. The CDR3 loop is CASSTSTVLGRREKSEQYF. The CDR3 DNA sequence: TGTGCCAGTAGTACGTCGACCGTCTTGGGACGAAGAGAGAAGAGCGAGCAGTACTTC.

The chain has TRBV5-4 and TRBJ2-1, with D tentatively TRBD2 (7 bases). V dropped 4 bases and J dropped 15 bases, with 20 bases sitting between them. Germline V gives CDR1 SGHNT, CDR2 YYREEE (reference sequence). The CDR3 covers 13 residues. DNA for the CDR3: TGTGCCAGCAGCATATTTTCCGGGGGGCTGCGGTTCTTC. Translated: CASSIFSGGLRFF.

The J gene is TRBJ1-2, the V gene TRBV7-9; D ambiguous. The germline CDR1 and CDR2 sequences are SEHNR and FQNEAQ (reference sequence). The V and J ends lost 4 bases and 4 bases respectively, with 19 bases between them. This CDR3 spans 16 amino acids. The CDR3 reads CASSSHEARRSYGYTF. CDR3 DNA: TGTGCCAGCAGCTCCCACGAGGCCCGGCGGAGCTATGGCTACACCTTC.

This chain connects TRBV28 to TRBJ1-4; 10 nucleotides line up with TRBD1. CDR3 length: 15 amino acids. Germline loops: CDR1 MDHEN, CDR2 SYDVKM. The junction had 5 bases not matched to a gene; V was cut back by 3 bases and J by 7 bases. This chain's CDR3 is CASSFFGQGVEKLFF. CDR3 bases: TGTGCCAGCAGTTTTTTCGGACAGGGGGTTGAAAAACTGTTTTTT.

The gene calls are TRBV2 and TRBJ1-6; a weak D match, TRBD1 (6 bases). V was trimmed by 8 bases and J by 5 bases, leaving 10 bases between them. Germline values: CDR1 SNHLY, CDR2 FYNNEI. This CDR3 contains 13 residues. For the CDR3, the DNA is TGTGCCAGCGTGGCAGGGGATAATTCACCCCTCCACTTT. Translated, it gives CASVAGDNSPLHF.

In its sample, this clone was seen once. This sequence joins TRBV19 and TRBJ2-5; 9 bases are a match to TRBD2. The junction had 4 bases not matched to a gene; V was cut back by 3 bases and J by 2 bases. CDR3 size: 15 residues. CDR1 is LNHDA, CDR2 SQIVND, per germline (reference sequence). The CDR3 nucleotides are TGTGCCAGTAGTATTGTCGCGGGGGGGCAAGAGACCCAGTACTTC. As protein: CASSIVAGGQETQYF.

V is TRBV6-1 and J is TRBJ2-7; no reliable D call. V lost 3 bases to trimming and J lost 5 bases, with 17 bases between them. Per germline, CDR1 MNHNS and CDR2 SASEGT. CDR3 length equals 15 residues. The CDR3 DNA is TGTGCCAGCAGTGATGGGCAGGTTTCTGGGAACGAGCAGTACTTC. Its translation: CASSDGQVSGNEQYF.

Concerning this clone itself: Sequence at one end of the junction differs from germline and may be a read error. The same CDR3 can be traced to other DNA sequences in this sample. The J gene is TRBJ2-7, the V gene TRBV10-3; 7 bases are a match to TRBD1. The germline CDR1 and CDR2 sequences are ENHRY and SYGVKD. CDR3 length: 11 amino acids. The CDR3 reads CAIGTVYEQYF. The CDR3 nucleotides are TGTGCCATCGGGACAGTTTACGAGCAGTACTTT.

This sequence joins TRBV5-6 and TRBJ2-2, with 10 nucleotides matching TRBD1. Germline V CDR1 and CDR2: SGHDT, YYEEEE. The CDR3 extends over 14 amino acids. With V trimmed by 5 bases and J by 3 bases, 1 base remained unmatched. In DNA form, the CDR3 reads TGTGCCAGCAGAGGACAGGGGGACACCGGGGAGCTGTTTTTT. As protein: CASRGQGDTGELFF.

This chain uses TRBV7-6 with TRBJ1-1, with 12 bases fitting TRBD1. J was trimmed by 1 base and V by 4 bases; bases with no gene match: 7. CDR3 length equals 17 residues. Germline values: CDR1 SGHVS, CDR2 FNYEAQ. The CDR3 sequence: CASSWDRGLLKNTEAFF. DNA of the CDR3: TGTGCCAGCAGCTGGGACAGGGGGCTCTTAAAGAACACTGAAGCTTTCTTT.